Following are 32 T cell receptor beta chains from one sample sequenced in a study of blood T cell repertoires in COVID-19. TCRdb's table, derived via immunoSEQ multiplex PCR, lists solely in-frame clones and lacks some. Among more than 200,000 clones, under 95% were seen once, and the ten largest hold 1.9%. Sequencing was performed on PBMCs or T cells enriched from blood (not recorded which). The origin of the receptors is a woman younger than 30 who had recovered from COVID-19.

The chain links TRBV2 to TRBJ2-7, with TRBD2 matching 7 bases. The V segment lost 7 bases and the J segment 9 bases; nucleotides outside the gene matches: 15. There are 14 residues in the CDR3. The germline V gene encodes CDR1 SNHLY and CDR2 FYNNEI. The CDR3 reads CASNPLRGLKGQYF. The CDR3 nucleotides are TGTGCCAGCAATCCTCTGCGGGGGTTAAAGGGGCAGTACTTC. The variable domain in full, completed from reference TRBV2 and TRBJ2-7, reads EPEVTQTPSHQVTQMGQEVILRCVPISNHLYFYWYRQILGQKVEFLVSFYNNEISEKSEIFDDQFSVERPDGSNFTLKIRSTKLEDSAMYFCASNPLRGLKGQYFGPGTRLTVT.

The J gene is TRBJ2-3, the V gene TRBV5-4, with a tentative D call TRBD1 (6 bases). This CDR3 has 14 residues. V was trimmed by 4 bases and J by 7 bases, leaving 16 bases between them. Germline loops: CDR1 SGHNT, CDR2 YYREEE (reference sequence). The CDR3 is CASSLRGSEYTQYF. The CDR3 bases are TGTGCCAGCAGCCTCAGGGGTAGCGAGTATACGCAGTATTTT. The whole variable domain, remainder taken from reference TRBV5-4 and TRBJ2-3, is ETGVTQSPTHLIKTRGQQVTLRCSSQSGHNTVSWYQQALGQGPQFIFQYYREEENGRGNFPPRFSGLQFPNYSSELNVNALELDDSALYLCASSLRGSEYTQYFGPGTRLTVL.

The chain uses TRBV24-1 and TRBJ2-1; 9 bases align to TRBD1. The CDR3 has 16 amino acids. Germline CDR1 reads KGHDR; CDR2 reads SFDVKD. Trimming at V came to 4 bases and at J to 7 bases, leaving 10 bases not matched to a gene. CDR3 nucleotide sequence: TGTGCCACCAGTGAACCGGGACAGGGTAAAGGGAATGAGCAGTTCTTC. The encoded protein is CATSEPGQGKGNEQFF.

The rearrangement joins TRBV7-6 to TRBJ2-1; 7 bases align to TRBD2. Trimming cost V 5 bases and J 6 bases; bases outside gene matches: 10. The CDR3 loop spans 15 amino acids. Germline CDR1 reads SGHVS; CDR2 reads FNYEAQ. CDR3 sequence: CASSARDYPINEQFF. The CDR3, as DNA: TGTGCCAGCAGCGCAAGGGACTACCCAATCAATGAGCAGTTCTTC.

V is TRBV28 and J is TRBJ1-3, with D perhaps TRBD1 (5 bases). Germline loops: CDR1 MDHEN, CDR2 SYDVKM. V gave up 5 bases and J gave up 4 bases, with 18 bases separating them. This CDR3 is built from 16 residues. CDR3 in DNA: TGTGCCAGCAGTGGTTGGGGGGGGTCTTCGGGAAACACCATATATTTT. This translates into CASSGWGGSSGNTIYF.

This clone has at least ten counts. The chain couples TRBV6-1 to TRBJ1-1; D ambiguous. The CDR3 is 15 residues long. The germline V gene has CDR1 MNHNS and CDR2 SASEGT. Trimming took 0 bases from V and 4 from J, leaving 12 bases between them. CDR3 loop: CASSEAGLGITEAFF. Here the CDR3 DNA reads TGTGCCAGCAGTGAAGCAGGTCTCGGGATCACTGAAGCTTTCTTT.

The chain is built from TRBV7-2 and TRBJ1-4; TRBD1 agrees at 10 bases. The length of the CDR3 is 14 residues. Per the germline V gene, CDR1 is SGHTA and CDR2 is FQGNSA. J gave up 5 bases and V 3 bases, and 0 bases lay outside the gene matches. CDR3 region: CASSLGQGNEKLFF. In nucleotides, the CDR3 is TGTGCCAGCAGCTTGGGACAGGGGAATGAAAAACTGTTTTTT.

This chain connects TRBV4-1 to TRBJ2-7, with D possibly matching TRBD1 (5 bases). Trimming took 4 bases from V and 1 from J, leaving 14 bases between them. The CDR3 extends over 15 amino acids. Per germline, CDR1 MGHRA and CDR2 YSYEKL. CDR3 nucleotide sequence: TGCGCCAGCAGCCCAGGGAATCGGAAGTCCTACGAGCAGTACTTC. Protein sequence: CASSPGNRKSYEQYF.

The genes are TRBV7-9 and TRBJ2-1, with 11 bases that match TRBD2. The CDR3 covers 16 residues. Trimming removed 4 bases from V and 2 bases from J; junction bases left unmatched: 4. Germline V gives CDR1 SEHNR, CDR2 FQNEAQ (reference sequence). Here the CDR3 DNA reads TGTGCCAGCAGCTACACGACTAGCGGGGCCTACAATGAGCAGTTCTTC. This translates into CASSYTTSGAYNEQFF.

The V call is TRBV11-1, the J call TRBJ2-1, with unresolved D. The germline CDR1 and CDR2 sequences are SGHAT and FQDESV (reference sequence). CDR3 length: 14 residues. Trimming removed 4 bases from V and 5 bases from J, with 12 bases in between. Here the CDR3 DNA reads TGTGCCAGCAGCTCCTCCCGCGGCCACAATGAGCAGTTCTTC. It specifies CASSSSRGHNEQFF.

The chain combines TRBV2 with TRBJ1-2, with 7 positions matching TRBD1. Germline V lookup: CDR1 SNHLY, CDR2 FYNNEI. This CDR3 has 13 amino acids. V was pared by 7 bases and J by 3 bases, with 5 bases of the junction left unmatched. DNA of the CDR3: TGTGCCAGCACCCAGGGGGGAGACTATGGCTACACCTTC. It yields the protein CASTQGGDYGYTF.

This rearrangement joins TRBV5-1 to TRBJ1-2; 8 nucleotides line up with TRBD1. The J segment lost 3 bases and the V segment lost 1 base, leaving 8 bases of the junction unmatched. This CDR3 spans 16 amino acids. Germline CDR1 is SGHRS and CDR2 is YFSETQ. CDR3 bases: TGCGCCAGCAGCTTGAGGGGGACAGGAGCCGACTATGGCTACACCTTC. Its protein is CASSLRGTGADYGYTF.

The rearrangement joins TRBV28 to TRBJ1-2; D uncertain. V was pared by 6 bases and J by 6 bases, with 14 bases between. Germline lookup yields CDR1 MDHEN and CDR2 SYDVKM. The CDR3 consists of 13 residues. This chain's CDR3 is CASSQIDEDGYTF. The CDR3 DNA sequence: TGTGCCAGCAGCCAGATCGACGAGGATGGCTACACCTTC.

The chain combines TRBV5-1 with TRBJ1-6; D gene uncertain. The CDR3 is 15 amino acids. Germline CDR1 reads SGHRS; CDR2 reads YFSETQ. V dropped 0 bases and J dropped 9 bases, with 13 bases sitting between them. DNA for the CDR3: TGCGCCAGCAGCTTGGAGGTGGGTGCGGGTTCACCCCTCCACTTT. Its translation: CASSLEVGAGSPLHF.

This clone was seen just once. This chain joins TRBV4-3 and TRBJ1-5; no definite D call. The germline CDR1 and CDR2 sequences are LGHNA and YSLEER. V was clipped by 2 bases and J by 4 bases, with 6 bases between them. The CDR3 totals 13 residues. In nucleotides, the CDR3 is TGCGCCAGCAGCCAATCTAGTAATCAGCCCCAGCATTTT. Translating it yields CASSQSSNQPQHF.

V is TRBV5-5 and J is TRBJ2-5; tentatively, D is TRBD1 (6 bases). Germline V gene lookup returns CDR1 SGHKS and CDR2 YYEKEE (reference sequence). The CDR3 contains 14 residues. Between the trimmed V and J ends, which lost 1 base and 5 bases, there was a span of 12 bases. This CDR3 is CASSLSGETETQYF. For the CDR3, the DNA is TGTGCCAGCAGCTTGTCAGGGGAAACTGAGACCCAGTACTTC.

The rearrangement joins TRBV5-1 to TRBJ1-2; D perhaps matches TRBD1 (5 bases). This CDR3 region has 15 residues. V dropped 7 bases and J dropped 8 bases, with 24 bases sitting between them. The germline V gene encodes CDR1 SGHRS and CDR2 YFSETQ. The CDR3 sequence: CASGVASTDTRGYTF. CDR3 nucleotide sequence: TGCGCCAGCGGCGTTGCTTCGACAGACACAAGGGGCTACACCTTC. The complete variable domain, with remaining parts taken from reference TRBV5-1 and TRBJ1-2, reads KAGVTQTPRYLIKTRGQQVTLSCSPISGHRSVSWYQQTPGQGLQFLFEYFSETQRNKGNFPGRFSGRQFSNSRSEMNVSTLELGDSALYLCASGVASTDTRGYTFGSGTRLTVV.

The gene calls are TRBV11-3 and TRBJ1-6; D possibly corresponds to TRBD1 (6 bases). The CDR3 covers 17 residues. The germline CDR1 and CDR2 sequences are SGHNT and YENEEA. Trimming shortened V by 3 bases and J by 10 bases, and 22 bases separated the two germline ends. The CDR3 bases are TGTGCCAGCAGCTTTACAGGGTATGGCTCCGTAGGGTCACCCCTCCACTTT. Residues: CASSFTGYGSVGSPLHF.

A few counts support this clone. This chain joins TRBV7-8 and TRBJ2-7; 8 bases are shared with TRBD1. The V gene's germline CDR1 is SGHVS and CDR2 FQNEAQ. This CDR3 contains 13 residues. J was trimmed by 3 bases and V by 5 bases; bases with no gene match: 3. CDR3 in DNA: TGTGCCAGCAGCGCTGACAGGGGCTACGAGCAGTACTTC. It codes for CASSADRGYEQYF. Full variable domain (remainder filled in from reference TRBV7-8 and TRBJ2-7): GAGVSQSPRYKVAKRGQDVALRCDPISGHVSLFWYQQALGQGPEFLTYFQNEAQLDKSGLPSDRFFAERPEGSVSTLKIQRTQQEDSAVYLCASSADRGYEQYFGPGTRLTVT.

This rearrangement joins TRBV5-1 to TRBJ1-6; 8 bases fit TRBD1. This CDR3 region has 17 residues. Germline lookup yields CDR1 SGHRS and CDR2 YFSETQ. The junction had 10 bases not matched to a gene; V was cut back by 2 bases and J by 6 bases. CDR3 amino acids: CASSFQSPGQANSPLHF. In DNA, the CDR3 is TGCGCCAGCAGCTTTCAGTCACCGGGACAGGCTAATTCACCCCTCCACTTT.

J is TRBJ2-7 and V is TRBV25-1, with a possible D match to TRBD2 (5 bases). Trimming left V 6 bases short and J 3 bases short, with 6 bases between. The CDR3 is made up of 11 amino acids. Germline assignment: CDR1 MGHDK and CDR2 SYGVNS. CDR3 nucleotide sequence: TGTGCCAGCAGACTAGGCTACGAGCAGTACTTC. Translation gives CASRLGYEQYF.

The V call is TRBV5-5, the J call TRBJ2-7, with 8 bases identical to TRBD1. Germline V gives CDR1 SGHKS, CDR2 YYEKEE (reference sequence). CDR3 size: 14 residues. V lost 4 bases to trimming and J lost 5 bases; unmatched junction nucleotides: 8. CDR3 in amino acids: CASSPGQAYNEQYF. The CDR3 DNA reads TGTGCCAGCAGCCCGGGACAGGCGTACAACGAGCAGTACTTC.

This clone was observed a single time. The chain couples TRBV6-5 to TRBJ1-5; D is unresolved. V was shortened by 6 bases and J by 2 bases, with 8 bases between the two germline ends. Germline-derived CDR1 and CDR2 are MNHEY and SVGAGI. The CDR3 is 13 amino acids. The CDR3 region is CASSRAGNQPQHF. The CDR3 DNA reads as TGTGCCAGCAGCAGAGCGGGCAATCAGCCCCAGCATTTT.

J is TRBJ1-2 and V is TRBV7-9, with unresolved D. Germline assignment: CDR1 SEHNR and CDR2 FQNEAQ (reference sequence). This CDR3 region has 13 residues. The V gene lost 3 bases and the J gene lost 4 bases, with 9 bases spanning the gap. The CDR3 nucleotides read TGTGCCAGCAGCTTGGGCAGGTTCTATGGCTACACCTTC. Translated: CASSLGRFYGYTF.

Only one count was recorded for this clone. This chain connects TRBV5-6 to TRBJ1-2; no firm D call. This CDR3 region has 16 residues. Trimming pared 1 base from V and 4 bases from J, leaving 17 bases between. The germline gives CDR1 SGHDT, CDR2 YYEEEE. The CDR3 nucleotides read TGTGCCAGCAGCTTGACGGGGAGTAAGGCGAGCTATGGCTACACCTTC. Amino acids: CASSLTGSKASYGYTF. Looking up the rest from reference TRBV5-6 and TRBJ1-2 gives the full variable domain: DAGVTQSPTHLIKTRGQQVTLRCSPKSGHDTVSWYQQALGQGPQFIFQYYEEEERQRGNFPDRFSGHQFPNYSSELNVNALLLGDSALYLCASSLTGSKASYGYTFGSGTRLTVV.

J is TRBJ1-1 and V is TRBV7-3; tentatively, D is TRBD1 (5 bases). The CDR3 totals 12 residues. Trimming pared 8 bases from V and 8 bases from J, leaving 15 bases between. CDR1 and CDR2 from the germline V gene are SGHTA and FQGTGA. CDR3 region: CASSTPGGEAFF. The CDR3 nucleotides read TGTGCCAGCTCCACTCCCGGGGGGGAAGCTTTCTTT.

The J gene is TRBJ2-3, the V gene TRBV15, with a tentative D call TRBD2 (7 bases). Germline CDR1 is LNHNV and CDR2 is YYDKDF (reference sequence). The CDR3 is 15 amino acids. V was clipped by 7 bases and J by 0 bases, with 14 bases between them. Written as DNA, the CDR3 is TGTGCCACCACTATCGGGGGGCTAAGCACAGATACGCAGTATTTT. Residues: CATTIGGLSTDTQYF.

The sample holds one count of this clone. CDR3 DNA: TGTGCCAGTAGTGGACAGAGAAAGGCTTTCTTT. This sequence encodes CASSGQRKAFF. The V and J genes are TRBV19 and TRBJ1-1, with D tentatively TRBD1 (6 bases). This CDR3 is built from 11 residues. V was shortened by 5 bases and J by 11 bases, with 12 bases between the two germline ends. Germline loops: CDR1 LNHDA, CDR2 SQIVND (reference sequence).

The gene calls are TRBV5-1 and TRBJ1-3; no clear D. CDR1 is SGHRS, CDR2 YFSETQ, per germline. V dropped 0 bases and J dropped 0 bases, with 7 bases sitting between them. This CDR3 is built from 15 residues. The CDR3 is CASSLGGTSGNTIYF. For the CDR3, the DNA is TGCGCCAGCAGCTTGGGAGGCACCTCTGGAAACACCATATATTTT.

The chain has TRBV5-1 and TRBJ2-1; weak D call: TRBD2 (5 bases). In germline, CDR1 is SGHRS, CDR2 YFSETQ. The CDR3 has 15 residues. Trimming removed 3 bases from V and 6 bases from J, with 16 bases in between. DNA for the CDR3: TGCGCCAGCAGCTCTTACGGGGTGGGCTTCAATGAGCAGTTCTTC. Translation gives CASSSYGVGFNEQFF.

The chain recombines TRBV10-3 with TRBJ2-5, with TRBD2 as a possible D gene (5 bases). The CDR3 extends over 16 amino acids. V dropped 0 bases and J dropped 7 bases, with 18 bases sitting between them. The germline gives CDR1 ENHRY, CDR2 SYGVKD. The CDR3 spells CAISESGGLRSVTQYF. CDR3 DNA: TGTGCCATCAGTGAGTCCGGCGGACTGCGGAGTGTGACCCAGTACTTC.

This rearrangement joins TRBV19 to TRBJ1-2; 7 bases match TRBD1. Germline V gene sequence: CDR1 LNHDA, CDR2 SQIVND (reference sequence). After removal of 1 base from V and 0 bases from J, the junction contained 8 bases not matched to a gene. This CDR3 is built from 17 residues. The CDR3 loop is CASSIVLRDRANYGYTF. The CDR3 coding sequence is TGTGCCAGTAGTATAGTCCTCCGGGACAGAGCTAACTATGGCTACACCTTC.